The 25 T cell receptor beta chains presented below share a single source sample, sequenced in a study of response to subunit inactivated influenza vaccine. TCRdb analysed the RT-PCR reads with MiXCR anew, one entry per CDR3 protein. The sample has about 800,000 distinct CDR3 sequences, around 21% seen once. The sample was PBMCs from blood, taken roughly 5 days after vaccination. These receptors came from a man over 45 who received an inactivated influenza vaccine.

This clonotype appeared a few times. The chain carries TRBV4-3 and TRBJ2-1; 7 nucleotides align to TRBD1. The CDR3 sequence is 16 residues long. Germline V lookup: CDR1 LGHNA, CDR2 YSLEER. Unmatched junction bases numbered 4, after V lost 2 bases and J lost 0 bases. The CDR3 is CASSQNDRVSYNEQFF. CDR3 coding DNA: TGCGCCAGCAGCCAAAACGACAGGGTCTCCTACAATGAGCAGTTCTTC.

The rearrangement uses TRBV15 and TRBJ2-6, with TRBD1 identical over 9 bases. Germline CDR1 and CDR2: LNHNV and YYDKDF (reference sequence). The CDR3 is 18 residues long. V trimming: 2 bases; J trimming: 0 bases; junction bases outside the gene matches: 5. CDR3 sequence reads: CATSRRTGDFSGANVLTF. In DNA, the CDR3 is TGTGCCACCAGCAGACGGACAGGGGATTTCTCTGGGGCCAACGTCCTGACTTTC.

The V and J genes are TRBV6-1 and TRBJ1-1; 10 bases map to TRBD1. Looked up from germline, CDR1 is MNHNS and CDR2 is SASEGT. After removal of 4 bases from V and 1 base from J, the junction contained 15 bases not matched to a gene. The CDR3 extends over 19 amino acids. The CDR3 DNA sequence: TGTGCCAGCAGTGCCCACTCTTATAAGACAGGGGGCAGGAACACTGAAGCTTTCTTT. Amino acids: CASSAHSYKTGGRNTEAFF.

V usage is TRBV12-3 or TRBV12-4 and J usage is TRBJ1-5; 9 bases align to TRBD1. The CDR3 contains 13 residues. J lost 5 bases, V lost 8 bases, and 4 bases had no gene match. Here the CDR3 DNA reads TGTGCCAGCCGACAGGGGGGCCATCAGCCCCAGCATTTT. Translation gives CASRQGGHQPQHF.

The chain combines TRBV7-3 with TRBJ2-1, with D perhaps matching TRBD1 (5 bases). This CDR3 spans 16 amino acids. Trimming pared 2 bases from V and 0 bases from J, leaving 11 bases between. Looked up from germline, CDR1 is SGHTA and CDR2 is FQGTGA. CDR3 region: CASSLAGPSSYNEQFF. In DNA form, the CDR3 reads TGTGCCAGCAGCTTAGCAGGGCCAAGCTCCTACAATGAGCAGTTCTTC. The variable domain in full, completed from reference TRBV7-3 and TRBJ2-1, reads GAGVSQTPSNKVTEKGKYVELRCDPISGHTALYWYRQSLGQGPEFLIYFQGTGAADDSGLPNDRFFAVRPEGSVSTLKIQRTERGDSAVYLCASSLAGPSSYNEQFFGPGTRLTVL.

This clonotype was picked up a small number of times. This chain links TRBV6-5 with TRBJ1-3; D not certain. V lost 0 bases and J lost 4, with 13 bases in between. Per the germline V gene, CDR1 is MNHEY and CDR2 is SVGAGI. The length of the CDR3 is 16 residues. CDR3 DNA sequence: TGTGCCAGCAGTTACTCGAACCGGGCGGGAGGAAACACCATATATTTT. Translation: CASSYSNRAGGNTIYF.

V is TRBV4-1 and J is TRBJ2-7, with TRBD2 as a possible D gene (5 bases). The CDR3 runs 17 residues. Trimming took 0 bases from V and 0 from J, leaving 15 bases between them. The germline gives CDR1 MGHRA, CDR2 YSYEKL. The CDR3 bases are TGCGCCAGCAGCCAAGATATGGGTATAGGGAGCTCCTACGAGCAGTACTTC. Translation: CASSQDMGIGSSYEQYF.

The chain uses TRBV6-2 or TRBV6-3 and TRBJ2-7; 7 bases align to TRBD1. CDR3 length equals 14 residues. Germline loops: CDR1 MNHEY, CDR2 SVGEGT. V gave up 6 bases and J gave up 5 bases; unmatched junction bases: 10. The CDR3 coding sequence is TGTGCCAGCAGCCGGTCGACAGGGCGAAACGAGCAGTACTTC. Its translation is CASSRSTGRNEQYF.

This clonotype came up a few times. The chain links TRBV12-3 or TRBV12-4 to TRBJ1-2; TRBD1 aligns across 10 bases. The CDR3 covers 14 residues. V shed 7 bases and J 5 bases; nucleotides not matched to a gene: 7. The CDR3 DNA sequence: TGTGCCAGCACCGTGACAGGGGGCATGTATGGCTACACCTTC. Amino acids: CASTVTGGMYGYTF.

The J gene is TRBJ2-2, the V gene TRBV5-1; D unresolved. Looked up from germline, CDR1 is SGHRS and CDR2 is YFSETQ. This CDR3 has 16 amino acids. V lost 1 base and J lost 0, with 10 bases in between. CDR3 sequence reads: CASSLRPEPNTGELFF. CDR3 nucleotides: TGCGCCAGCAGCTTGAGACCGGAGCCGAACACCGGGGAGCTGTTTTTT.

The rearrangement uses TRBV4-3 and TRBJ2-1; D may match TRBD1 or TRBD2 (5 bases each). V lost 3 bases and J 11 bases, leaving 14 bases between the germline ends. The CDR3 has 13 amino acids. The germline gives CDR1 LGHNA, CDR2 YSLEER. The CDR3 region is CASSQESGTKQFF. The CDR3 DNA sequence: TGCGCCAGCAGCCAGGAATCCGGGACCAAGCAGTTCTTC.

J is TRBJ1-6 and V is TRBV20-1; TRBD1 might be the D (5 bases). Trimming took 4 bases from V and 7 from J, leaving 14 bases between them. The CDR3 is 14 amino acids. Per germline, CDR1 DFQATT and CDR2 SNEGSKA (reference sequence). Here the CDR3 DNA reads TGCAGTGCTACCCCACCCAGGGCAAATTCACCCCTCCACTTT. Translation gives CSATPPRANSPLHF.

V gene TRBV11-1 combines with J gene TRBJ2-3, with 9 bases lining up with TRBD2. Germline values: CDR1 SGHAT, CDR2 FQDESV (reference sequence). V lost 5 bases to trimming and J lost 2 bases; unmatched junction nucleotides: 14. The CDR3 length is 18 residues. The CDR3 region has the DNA TGTGCCAGCAGCAAACGTCGGCTAGCGGGACTGAACACAGATACGCAGTATTTT. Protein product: CASSKRRLAGLNTDTQYF.

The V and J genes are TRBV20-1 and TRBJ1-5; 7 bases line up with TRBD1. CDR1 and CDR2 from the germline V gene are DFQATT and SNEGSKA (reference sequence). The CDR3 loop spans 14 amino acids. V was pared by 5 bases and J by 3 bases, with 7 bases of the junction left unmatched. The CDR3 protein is CSAGDTGDNQPQHF. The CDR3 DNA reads TGCAGTGCTGGGGACACAGGGGACAATCAGCCCCAGCATTTT.

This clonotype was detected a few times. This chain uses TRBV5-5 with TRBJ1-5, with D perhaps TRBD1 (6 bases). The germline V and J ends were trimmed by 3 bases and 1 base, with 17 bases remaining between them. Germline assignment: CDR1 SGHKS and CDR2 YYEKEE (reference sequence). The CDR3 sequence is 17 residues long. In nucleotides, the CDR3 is TGTGCCAGCAGCTGGGGGCTTACCGACACGAGCAATCAGCCCCAGCATTTT. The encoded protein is CASSWGLTDTSNQPQHF. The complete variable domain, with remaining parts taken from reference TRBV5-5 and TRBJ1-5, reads DAGVTQSPTHLIKTRGQQVTLRCSPISGHKSVSWYQQVLGQGPQFIFQYYEKEERGRGNFPDRFSARQFPNYSSELNVNALLLGDSALYLCASSWGLTDTSNQPQHFGDGTRLSIL.

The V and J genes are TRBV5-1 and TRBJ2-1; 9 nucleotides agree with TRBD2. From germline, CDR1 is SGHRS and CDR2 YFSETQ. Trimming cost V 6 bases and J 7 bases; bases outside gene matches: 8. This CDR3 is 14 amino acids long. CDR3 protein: CASKLAGGWNEQFF. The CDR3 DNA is TGCGCCAGCAAGCTGGCGGGGGGGTGGAATGAGCAGTTCTTC. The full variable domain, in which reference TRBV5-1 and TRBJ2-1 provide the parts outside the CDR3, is KAGVTQTPRYLIKTRGQQVTLSCSPISGHRSVSWYQQTPGQGLQFLFEYFSETQRNKGNFPGRFSGRQFSNSRSEMNVSTLELGDSALYLCASKLAGGWNEQFFGPGTRLTVL.

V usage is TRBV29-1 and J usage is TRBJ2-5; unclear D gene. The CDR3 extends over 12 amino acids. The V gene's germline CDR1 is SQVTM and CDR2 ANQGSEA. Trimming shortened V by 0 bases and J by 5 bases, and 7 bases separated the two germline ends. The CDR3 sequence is CSVEDEMETQYF. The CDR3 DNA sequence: TGCAGCGTTGAAGATGAGATGGAGACCCAGTACTTC.

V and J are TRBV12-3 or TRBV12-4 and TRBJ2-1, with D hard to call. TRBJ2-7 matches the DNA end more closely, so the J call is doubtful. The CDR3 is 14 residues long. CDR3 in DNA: TGTGCCAGCAGTCCTCTTGGGCGGTCGTATGAGCAGTACTTC. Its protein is CASSPLGRSYEQYF.

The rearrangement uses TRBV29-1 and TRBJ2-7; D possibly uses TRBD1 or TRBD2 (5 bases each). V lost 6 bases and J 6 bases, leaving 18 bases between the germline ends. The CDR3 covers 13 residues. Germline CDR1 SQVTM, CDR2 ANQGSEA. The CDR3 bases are TGCAGCGTCGGGGAGCAGGGTCTACGCGAGCAGTACTTC. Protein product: CSVGEQGLREQYF.

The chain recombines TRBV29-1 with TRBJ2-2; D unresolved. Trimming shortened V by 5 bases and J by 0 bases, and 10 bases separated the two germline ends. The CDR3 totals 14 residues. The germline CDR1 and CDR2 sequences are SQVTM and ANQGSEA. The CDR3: CSVILPPNTGELFF. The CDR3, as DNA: TGCAGCGTTATTTTACCCCCGAACACCGGGGAGCTGTTTTTT.

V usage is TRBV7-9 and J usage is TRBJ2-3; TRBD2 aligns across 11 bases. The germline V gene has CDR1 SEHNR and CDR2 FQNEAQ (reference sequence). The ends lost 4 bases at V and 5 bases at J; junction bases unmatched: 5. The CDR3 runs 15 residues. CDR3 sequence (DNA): TGTGCCAGCAGCTCTAGCGGGGGGTCAGGAGATACGCAGTATTTT. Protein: CASSSSGGSGDTQYF.

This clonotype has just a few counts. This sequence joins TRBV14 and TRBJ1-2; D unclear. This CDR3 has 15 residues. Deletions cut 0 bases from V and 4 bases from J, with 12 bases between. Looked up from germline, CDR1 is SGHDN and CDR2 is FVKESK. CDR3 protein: CASSQDIRTLYGYTF. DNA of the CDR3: TGTGCCAGCAGCCAAGATATACGGACCCTCTATGGCTACACCTTC.

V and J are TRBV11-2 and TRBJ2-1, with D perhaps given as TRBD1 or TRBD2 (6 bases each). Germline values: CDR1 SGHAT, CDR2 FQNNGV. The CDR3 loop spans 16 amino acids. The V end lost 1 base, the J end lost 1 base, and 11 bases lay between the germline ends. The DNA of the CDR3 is TGTGCCAGCAGCTTAGTCGGGGGACAATCCTACAATGAGCAGTTCTTC. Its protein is CASSLVGGQSYNEQFF.

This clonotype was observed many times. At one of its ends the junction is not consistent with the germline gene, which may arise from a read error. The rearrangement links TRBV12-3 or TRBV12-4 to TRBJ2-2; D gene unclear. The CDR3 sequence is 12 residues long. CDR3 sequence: CASSRNTGELFF. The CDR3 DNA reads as TGCGCCAGCAGCCGGAACACCGGGGAGCTGTTTTTT.

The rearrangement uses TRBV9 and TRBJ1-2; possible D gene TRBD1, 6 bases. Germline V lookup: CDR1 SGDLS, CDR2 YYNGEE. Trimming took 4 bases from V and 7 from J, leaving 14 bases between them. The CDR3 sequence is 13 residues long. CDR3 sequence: CASSPPRGGGYTF. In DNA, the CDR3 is TGTGCCAGCAGCCCCCCGAGGGGGGGTGGCTACACCTTC.